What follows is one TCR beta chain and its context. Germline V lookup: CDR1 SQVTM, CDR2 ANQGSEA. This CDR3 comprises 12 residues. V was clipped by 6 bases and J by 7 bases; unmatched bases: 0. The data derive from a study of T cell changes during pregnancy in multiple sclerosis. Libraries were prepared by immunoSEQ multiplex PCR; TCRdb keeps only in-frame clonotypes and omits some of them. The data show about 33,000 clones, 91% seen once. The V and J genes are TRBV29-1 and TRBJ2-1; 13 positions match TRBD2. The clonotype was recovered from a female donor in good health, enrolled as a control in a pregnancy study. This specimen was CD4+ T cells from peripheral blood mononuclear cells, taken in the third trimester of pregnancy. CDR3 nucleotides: TGCAGCGTGGGACTAGCGGGGAATGAGCAGTTCTTC. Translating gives CSVGLAGNEQFF.